Sequencing of this TCR beta chain was carried out in a study of Ad26.COV2.S vaccination and SARS-CoV-2 variants. The overall study: Ad26.COV2.S was injected intramuscularly once or twice, 56 days apart. Study conclusions and caveats: Spike-specific CD8+ and CD4+ T cell responses reportedly showed substantial breadth after vaccination. Vaccine and placebo recipients had comparable breadth of non-spike TCRs.

This CDR3 region has 17 residues. On this clone: The antigen is not known.

Specified treatment: roughly 18 received Ad26.COV2.S at low or high dose, single or two shots; about five received placebo; per-sample allocation not given. Sampling was performed 63 days after the first vaccine or placebo injection. Method: immunoSEQ multiplex PCR; TCRdb's copy keeps in-frame clones and lacks some. The data contain roughly 680,000 clones, more than 70% of them singletons. The chain is built from TRBV21-1 and TRBJ2-3; the D segment call TRBD1 is taken from the table without a DNA check. TRBV21-1 constitutes a pseudogene. The sequence came from a person aged 18 to 59 who received the Ad26.COV2.S COVID-19 vaccine or a placebo. The starting material was peripheral blood, obtained in a trial of Ad26.COV2.S vaccine versus placebo. The CDR3, as DNA: TGTGCCAGCAGCAAACGATGCTGGCAGGGATTCACAGATACGCAGTATTTT. It yields the protein CASSKRCWQGFTDTQYF.